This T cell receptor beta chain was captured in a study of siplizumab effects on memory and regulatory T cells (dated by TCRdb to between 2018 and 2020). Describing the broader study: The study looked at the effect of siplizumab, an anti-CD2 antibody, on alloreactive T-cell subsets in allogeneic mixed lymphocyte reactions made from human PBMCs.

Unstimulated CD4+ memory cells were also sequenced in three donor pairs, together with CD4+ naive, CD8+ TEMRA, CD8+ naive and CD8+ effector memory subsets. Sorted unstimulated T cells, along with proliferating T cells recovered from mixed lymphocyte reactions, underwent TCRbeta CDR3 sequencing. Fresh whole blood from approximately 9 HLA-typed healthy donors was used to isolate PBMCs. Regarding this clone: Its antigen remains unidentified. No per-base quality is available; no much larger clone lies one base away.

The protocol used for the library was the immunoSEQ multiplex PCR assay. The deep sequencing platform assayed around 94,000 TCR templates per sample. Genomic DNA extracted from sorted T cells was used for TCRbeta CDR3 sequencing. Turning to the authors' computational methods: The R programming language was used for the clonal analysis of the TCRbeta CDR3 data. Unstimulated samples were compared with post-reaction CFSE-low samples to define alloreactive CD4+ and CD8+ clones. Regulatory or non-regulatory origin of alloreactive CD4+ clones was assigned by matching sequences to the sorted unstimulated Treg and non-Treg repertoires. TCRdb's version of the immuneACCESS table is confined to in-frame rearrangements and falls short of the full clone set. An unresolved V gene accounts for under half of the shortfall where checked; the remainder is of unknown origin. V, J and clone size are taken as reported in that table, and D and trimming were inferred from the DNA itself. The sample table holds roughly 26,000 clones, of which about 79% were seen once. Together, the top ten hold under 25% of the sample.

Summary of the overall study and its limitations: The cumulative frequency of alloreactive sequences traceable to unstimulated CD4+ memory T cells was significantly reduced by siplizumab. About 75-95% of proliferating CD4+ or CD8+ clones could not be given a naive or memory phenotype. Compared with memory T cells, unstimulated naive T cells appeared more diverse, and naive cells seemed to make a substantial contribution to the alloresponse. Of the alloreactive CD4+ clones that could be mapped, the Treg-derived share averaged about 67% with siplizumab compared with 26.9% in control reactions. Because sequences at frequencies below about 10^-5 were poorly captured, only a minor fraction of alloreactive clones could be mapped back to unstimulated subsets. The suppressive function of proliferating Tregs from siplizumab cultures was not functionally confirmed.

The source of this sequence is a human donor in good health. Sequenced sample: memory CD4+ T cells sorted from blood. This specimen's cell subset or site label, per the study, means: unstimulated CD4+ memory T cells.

CDR3 reads: CASSKYRGFTGELFF. The nucleotide sequence is given as TGTGCCAGCAGCAAGTACAGGGGTTTCACCGGGGAGCTGTTTTTT. This sequence uses TRBV5-5 and TRBJ2-2; 7 middle bases align to TRBD1. From cysteine to phenylalanine, the CDR3 is 15 amino acids long. Only the CDR3 portion is preserved as DNA: 45 bases, with reading frame beginning at the first base. Germline trimming amounts to 4 bases on V and 4 bases on J, with 7 as the count of junction bases outside the gene matches. The germline V gene (reference sequence) gives CDR1 as SGHKS and CDR2 as YYEKEE. With all but the CDR3 taken from the reference TRBV5-5 and TRBJ2-2 genes, the full variable domain is: DAGVTQSPTHLIKTRGQQVTLRCSPISGHKSVSWYQQVLGQGPQFIFQYYEKEERGRGNFPDRFSARQFPNYSSELNVNALLLGDSALYLCASSKYRGFTGELFFGEGSRLTVL.